This entry describes one T cell receptor beta chain. Its target is unknown. Looked up from germline, CDR1 is MNHEY and CDR2 is SVGAGI. The V and J ends lost 0 bases and 4 bases, in that order; junction bases with no gene match: 3. The length of the CDR3 is 15 residues. This sample stems from a study of cytomegalovirus exposure and HLA in healthy donors. Points from the study as a whole: The study found most TCR sequences rare, yet found some public TCRs in many donors. Most likely, a cluster of highly shared sequence variants arose as a sequencing artifact.

PCR amplification relied on 60 Vbeta primers (plus 13 Jbeta primers). Clones were sequenced by immunoSEQ multiplex PCR, and TCRdb holds only the in-frame ones, with some missing. In the table there are over 150,000 clones, 80% to 85% of which are singletons. This clonotype was sampled from a woman between 25 and 40 years old in good health and CMV-seronegative. The sample comprised PBMCs. J is TRBJ2-7 and V is TRBV6-5; 10 bases map to TRBD1. CDR3 amino acids: CASSYSPGQGYEQYF. The CDR3 bases are TGTGCCAGCAGTTACTCACCGGGACAGGGGTACGAGCAGTACTTC.